This TCR beta chain emerged from a study of blood T cell repertoires in COVID-19. Turning to the study itself: Material from acute and convalescent COVID-19 was sourced from the United States, Italy and Spain.

Libraries were prepared by immunoSEQ multiplex PCR; TCRdb keeps only in-frame clonotypes and omits some of them. The sample has 300,000 or so clones, 90% seen once; the top ten hold less than 3.5%. The Seattle site enrolled patients during active infection and followed them longitudinally. The CDR3 has 15 residues. Trimming pared 5 bases from V and 6 bases from J, leaving 17 bases between. CDR1 is MDHEN, CDR2 SYDVKM, per germline. The chain recombines TRBV28 with TRBJ1-5, with TRBD1 as a possible D gene (6 bases). Sequencing was done on a sample of peripheral blood. This TCR was recovered from a woman aged 25 to 39 with COVID-19, enrolled during active disease. CDR3: CASSPMRTGSQPQHF. The CDR3 region has the DNA TGTGCCAGCAGTCCTATGCGCACAGGGAGTCAGCCCCAGCATTTT.